The clone carrying this T cell receptor beta chain was counted at least ten times. The data belong to a study of neurological immune-mediated disorders. The authors obtained over 180 million TCR-beta sequences from 15-18 subjects per sequencing run. MiXCR, run by TCRdb on the 5' RACE reads, gives a single entry per CDR3 protein. There are about 58,000 distinct CDR3 sequences in the sample; approximately 3.1% occur only once, and roughly 7% lies in the top ten. CDR3 length: 13 amino acids. CDR1 DFQATT and CDR2 SNEGSKA come from the germline V gene (reference sequence). The V end was cut by 0 bases, the J end by 7 bases, with 10 bases between.

This sequence joins TRBV20-1 and TRBJ2-4, with D unclear. The clonotype originates from a woman aged 55 to 70 with multiple sclerosis. Sample: PBMCs. The CDR3 loop is CSARDYSWNIQYF. As DNA, the CDR3 is TGCAGTGCTAGAGATTATTCGTGGAACATTCAGTACTTC.